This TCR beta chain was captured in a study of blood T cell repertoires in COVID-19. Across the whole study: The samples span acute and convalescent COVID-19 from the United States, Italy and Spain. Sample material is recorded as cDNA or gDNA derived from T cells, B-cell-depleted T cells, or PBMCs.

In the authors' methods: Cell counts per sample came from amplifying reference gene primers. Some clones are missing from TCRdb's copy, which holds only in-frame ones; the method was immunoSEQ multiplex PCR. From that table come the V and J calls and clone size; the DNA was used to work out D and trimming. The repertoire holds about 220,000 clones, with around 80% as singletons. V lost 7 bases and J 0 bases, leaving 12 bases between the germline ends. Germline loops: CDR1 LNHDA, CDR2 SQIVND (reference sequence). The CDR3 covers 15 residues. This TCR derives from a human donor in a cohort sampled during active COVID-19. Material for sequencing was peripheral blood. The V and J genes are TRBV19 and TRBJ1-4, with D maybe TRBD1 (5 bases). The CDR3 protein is CASTGSGATNEKLFF. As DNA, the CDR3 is TGTGCCAGTACAGGGTCAGGAGCAACTAATGAAAAACTGTTTTTT.